What follows describes a single T cell receptor beta chain. The antigen remains undetermined. This CDR3 is missing its conserved last phenylalanine or tryptophan, likely due to a read error. The data were obtained in a study of regulatory T cells in long-lasting Graves disease. Across the study: Those with persistent Graves' disease had received antithyroid drugs for over 5 years with positive TSH receptor antibodies.

Overall study results and limits: It was in persistent disease that TRBV28, TRBJ1-2 and TRBJ2-5 were favored. The TCR repertoire of persistent Graves' patients was less diverse than that of newly diagnosed ones.

Library construction for TCR beta used iRepertoire HTBI primers and Arm-PCR of CDR3 regions. TCRdb recomputed calls from the multiplex PCR reads with MiXCR, one row per CDR3 protein. The table records a few hundred thousand distinct CDR3 sequences, roughly a fifth of them present only once. The sample's time point: persistent/refractory GD, antithyroid drugs over 5 years with positive TRAb. The TCR library used RNA extracted from PBMCs. V was clipped by 0 bases and J by 3 bases; unmatched bases: 3. CDR1 and CDR2 (germline): SEHNR, FQNEAQ (reference sequence). The CDR3 loop spans 15 amino acids. The source is a female donor with Graves disease. The specimen was peripheral blood mononuclear cells (PBMCs), collected when the disease was refractory, from a patient treated with antithyroid drugs. The J gene is TRBJ1-1, the V gene TRBV7-9, with 8 nucleotides matching TRBD1. The CDR3 is CASSLAQGADTEAFS. CDR3 nucleotide sequence: TGTGCCAGCAGCTTAGCGCAGGGGGCGGACACTGAAGCTTTCTCT.